The T cell receptor beta chain under discussion was sequenced for a study of tumor-infiltrating lymphocytes in primary liver carcinoma. About the research overall: Staged T1-T3 N0M0, the tumors had sizes that ranged from about 4.2 to 11 cm across. There were roughly 3.65 to 8 million productive TCRbeta reads per sample, a yield similar across tissue types. Study-wide results and limits: Samples, which were bulk and unsorted, did not allow CD4+ and CD8+ repertoires to be compared.

A primer in the constant region served to generate TCR beta cDNA from 450 to 650 ng of total RNA. Modified slightly, ARM-PCR produced TCR beta libraries over three nested multiplex PCR rounds. Two initial PCR rounds of ten to eleven cycles each paired TRBV1-TRBV30 forward primers with a C-beta reverse primer. One entry per CDR3 protein results from TCRdb running MiXCR on the multiplex PCR reads. This table holds 330,000 or so distinct CDR3 sequences, 65% found once. Germline loops: CDR1 MDHEN, CDR2 SYDVKM. V dropped 7 bases and J dropped 3 bases, with 16 bases sitting between them. This CDR3 has 15 residues. Unsorted whole blood supplied the blood RNA, and germline DNA was isolated too. Turning to this clonotype: No antigen is known for it.

The clonotype comes from a man aged 35 to 55 with primary liver carcinoma and hepatitis B virus infection. This chain joins TRBV28 and TRBJ1-3; no clear D. The sequencing sample was made of peripheral blood. Written as DNA, the CDR3 is TGTGCCAGCAATTTCGCGGGGTTAGGTGGAAACACCATATATTTT. Its protein is CASNFAGLGGNTIYF.